The 32 T cell receptor beta chains below were found in one sample sequenced in a study of sequential checkpoint blockade in melanoma (dated by TCRdb to between 2018 and 2020). The label giving this sample's treatment or condition can be read as: randomized to nivolumab then ipilimumab (arm A) or the reverse (arm B). Library preparation used the immunoSEQ multiplex PCR assay. Not all clones reach the TCRdb copy of this immuneACCESS table, which keeps in-frame sequences only. Checked studies attribute under half of the gap to unresolved V genes and leave the rest unexplained. The sample yields about 20,000 clones; roughly 80% were counted once. Around 25% of the sample comes from the top ten. Sequenced here: CD8+ T cells sorted from blood (inferred from file names), sampled from a patient given nivolumab and ipilimumab in sequence. Receptors were obtained from a human donor with melanoma.

The V gene is TRBV27, the J gene TRBJ1-6; D uncertain. V was trimmed by 9 bases and J by 8 bases, leaving 14 bases between them. The CDR3 loop spans 13 amino acids. Per germline, CDR1 MNHEY and CDR2 SMNVEV (reference sequence). The DNA for the CDR3 is TGTGCCAGTTCCCTAGGCGCCCATTCACCCCTCCACTTT. Amino acids: CASSLGAHSPLHF.

This clone was counted only a few times. The genes are TRBV6-5 and TRBJ2-7, with 8 bases identical to TRBD2. Looked up from germline, CDR1 is MNHEY and CDR2 is SVGAGI. The CDR3 totals 12 residues. The V and J ends lost 8 bases and 6 bases, in that order; junction bases with no gene match: 6. CDR3 amino acids: CASRLAMGEQYF. The CDR3 region has the DNA TGTGCCAGCCGACTAGCGATGGGCGAGCAGTACTTC.

The chain recombines TRBV25-1 with TRBJ2-7; tentatively, D is TRBD2 (6 bases). The CDR3 runs to 12 residues. With 3 bases removed from V and 4 bases from J, the gap between germline ends came to 7 bases. The germline gives CDR1 MGHDK, CDR2 SYGVNS. The CDR3 DNA reads TGTGCCAGCAGTGAGGGACTTTACGAGCAGTACTTC. Residues: CASSEGLYEQYF.

V and J are TRBV27 and TRBJ1-2; the match to TRBD1 covers 9 bases. CDR1 and CDR2 (germline): MNHEY, SMNVEV (reference sequence). The J segment lost 8 bases and the V segment lost 6 bases, leaving 13 bases of the junction unmatched. The CDR3 contains 15 residues. The CDR3 protein is CASSLQGAFQGGYTF. In DNA form, the CDR3 reads TGTGCCAGCAGCCTACAGGGGGCTTTTCAGGGGGGCTACACCTTC.

The rearrangement links TRBV5-5 to TRBJ1-6; unclear D gene. Trimming left V 0 bases short and J 12 bases short, with 7 bases between. The CDR3 loop spans 12 amino acids. CDR1 and CDR2 (germline): SGHKS, YYEKEE (reference sequence). CDR3 nucleotides: TGTGCCAGCAGCTTGGAGCCCTTACCCCTCCACTTT. Protein sequence: CASSLEPLPLHF.

The genes are TRBV7-9 and TRBJ2-7, with 8 bases aligning to TRBD2. The J segment lost 3 bases and the V segment lost 7 bases, leaving 14 bases of the junction unmatched. CDR3 length: 16 residues. Germline V CDR1 and CDR2: SEHNR, FQNEAQ (reference sequence). CDR3 in amino acids: CASTLVKREWSYEQYF. DNA of the CDR3: TGTGCCAGCACTCTTGTTAAGCGGGAGTGGAGCTACGAGCAGTACTTC. Supplemented by reference TRBV7-9 and TRBJ2-7, the full variable domain reads DTGVSQNPRHKITKRGQNVTFRCDPISEHNRLYWYRQTLGQGPEFLTYFQNEAQLEKSRLLSDRFSAERPKGSFSTLEIQRTEQGDSAMYLCASTLVKREWSYEQYFGPGTRLTVT.

The V call is TRBV7-9, the J call TRBJ2-5; 8 nucleotides line up with TRBD2. The J segment lost 0 bases and the V segment lost 3 bases, leaving 9 bases of the junction unmatched. Germline loops: CDR1 SEHNR, CDR2 FQNEAQ (reference sequence). There are 17 residues in the CDR3. CDR3: CASSFPTVAGYQETQYF. CDR3 bases: TGTGCCAGCAGCTTTCCAACGGTAGCGGGGTACCAAGAGACCCAGTACTTC.

The chain is built from TRBV6-5 and TRBJ1-5; 7 bases map to TRBD1. Unmatched junction bases numbered 4, after V lost 5 bases and J lost 0 bases. Per the germline V gene, CDR1 is MNHEY and CDR2 is SVGAGI. CDR3 length: 15 residues. CDR3 nucleotides: TGTGCCAGCAGTGCCCGACAGGGTAGCAATCAGCCCCAGCATTTT. Translating gives CASSARQGSNQPQHF.

This clone was observed once. The J gene is TRBJ2-7, the V gene TRBV7-9; 13 bases line up with TRBD2. J lost 0 bases, V lost 7 bases, and 12 bases had no gene match. The CDR3 extends over 18 amino acids. Germline-derived CDR1 and CDR2 are SEHNR and FQNEAQ (reference sequence). The CDR3 region is CASNRLGTSGTSSYEQYF. The CDR3, as DNA: TGTGCCAGCAACCGACTTGGGACTAGCGGGACCTCCTCCTACGAGCAGTACTTC. The full variable domain, in which reference TRBV7-9 and TRBJ2-7 provide the parts outside the CDR3, is DTGVSQNPRHKITKRGQNVTFRCDPISEHNRLYWYRQTLGQGPEFLTYFQNEAQLEKSRLLSDRFSAERPKGSFSTLEIQRTEQGDSAMYLCASNRLGTSGTSSYEQYFGPGTRLTVT.

In DNA, the CDR3 is TGTGCCTGGAGTGTCTGGACAGGGAGTGTCGTAGCTTTCTTT. It is translated as CAWSVWTGSVVAFF. This chain joins TRBV30 and TRBJ1-1; the match to TRBD1 covers 8 bases. Unmatched junction bases numbered 10, after V lost 0 bases and J lost 10 bases. This CDR3 contains 14 residues. The germline V gene encodes CDR1 GTSNPN and CDR2 SVGIG (reference sequence).

This chain links TRBV27 with TRBJ1-2; D remains unclear. Germline V CDR1 and CDR2: MNHEY, SMNVEV (reference sequence). The V end lost 3 bases, the J end lost 6 bases, and 17 bases lay between the germline ends. The CDR3 runs to 15 residues. Here the CDR3 reads CASSLYQTPEHGYTF. As DNA, the CDR3 is TGTGCCAGCAGTTTGTACCAGACTCCTGAGCATGGCTACACCTTC.

The chain combines TRBV13 with TRBJ2-7; 9 nucleotides match TRBD1. The germline gives CDR1 PRHDT, CDR2 FYEKMQ (reference sequence). V shed 8 bases, J shed 6 bases, and the junction held 8 bases outside the gene matches. The CDR3 runs to 13 residues. The CDR3 DNA is TGTGCCAGCCAGGGACAGGGCGACATCGAGCAGTACTTC. Protein sequence: CASQGQGDIEQYF.

This sequence joins TRBV7-9 and TRBJ2-1, with 14 nucleotides matching TRBD2. The V gene end was trimmed by 6 bases and the J gene end by 9 bases; junction bases not matched to a gene: 7. This CDR3 has 15 amino acids. CDR1 SEHNR and CDR2 FQNEAQ come from the germline V gene (reference sequence). The CDR3 DNA reads TGTGCCAGCAGGTTGGGACTAGCGGGAGAGGGTGAGCAGTTCTTC. Amino acids: CASRLGLAGEGEQFF. The entire variable domain, with the rest obtained from reference TRBV7-9 and TRBJ2-1, is as follows: DTGVSQNPRHKITKRGQNVTFRCDPISEHNRLYWYRQTLGQGPEFLTYFQNEAQLEKSRLLSDRFSAERPKGSFSTLEIQRTEQGDSAMYLCASRLGLAGEGEQFFGPGTRLTVL.

The chain employs TRBV13 and TRBJ2-7; 11 bases fit TRBD2. The trim removed 5 bases at V and 3 bases at J, leaving 3 bases unmatched. From germline, CDR1 is PRHDT and CDR2 FYEKMQ (reference sequence). There are 14 residues in the CDR3. DNA of the CDR3: TGTGCCAGCAGCCAACTAGCGGGGGACTACGAGCAGTACTTC. Protein: CASSQLAGDYEQYF.

The rearrangement joins TRBV2 to TRBJ2-7, with D perhaps TRBD2 (5 bases). The germline V and J ends were trimmed by 3 bases and 2 bases, with 11 bases remaining between them. Germline loops: CDR1 SNHLY, CDR2 FYNNEI. The CDR3 covers 14 residues. The CDR3, as DNA: TGTGCCAGCAGTGAGGAGGATGGAGCCTACGAGCAGTACTTC. Its protein is CASSEEDGAYEQYF.

This chain connects TRBV10-2 to TRBJ2-3; TRBD2 agrees at 9 bases. V lost 2 bases and J lost 5; bases outside the gene matches: 5. Per germline, CDR1 WSHSY and CDR2 SAAADI. The CDR3 runs 15 residues. CDR3 residues: CASSERRGGQDTQYF. CDR3 nucleotides: TGCGCCAGCAGTGAGAGGCGGGGGGGCCAAGATACGCAGTATTTT.

J is TRBJ2-1 and V is TRBV19, with TRBD2 matching 9 bases. This CDR3 has 18 residues. The germline V gene has CDR1 LNHDA and CDR2 SQIVND (reference sequence). The trim removed 4 bases at V and 1 base at J, leaving 11 bases unmatched. As DNA, the CDR3 is TGTGCCAGTAGTACCGCTATTCTAGCGGGGTCTTCCTACAATGAGCAGTTCTTC. Its translation is CASSTAILAGSSYNEQFF.

This chain joins TRBV6-5 and TRBJ1-4, with D tentatively TRBD1 (5 bases). This CDR3 has 16 amino acids. The germline V and J ends were trimmed by 0 bases and 0 bases, with 8 bases remaining between them. CDR1 and CDR2 (germline): MNHEY, SVGAGI. This CDR3 reads CASSYSPGTTNEKLFF. The CDR3 DNA is TGTGCCAGCAGTTACTCCCCAGGGACAACTAATGAAAAACTGTTTTTT.

The chain employs TRBV30 and TRBJ2-7; D may be TRBD1 (5 bases). Trimming shortened V by 1 base and J by 1 base, and 11 bases separated the two germline ends. This CDR3 is built from 14 residues. Per germline, CDR1 GTSNPN and CDR2 SVGIG (reference sequence). The DNA of the CDR3 is TGTGCCTGGAGTGCACAGGTCGGTTCCTACGAGCAGTACTTC. This encodes CAWSAQVGSYEQYF.

The chain employs TRBV2 and TRBJ2-7, with 9 bases fitting TRBD2. Per the germline V gene, CDR1 is SNHLY and CDR2 is FYNNEI. V lost 3 bases and J lost 2; bases outside the gene matches: 5. The CDR3 is 15 residues long. CDR3 in amino acids: CASSDLTSGTYEQYF. The CDR3 DNA is TGTGCCAGCAGTGACTTGACTAGCGGTACCTACGAGCAGTACTTC.

This chain links TRBV4-3 with TRBJ1-1; D may be TRBD1 (6 bases). Germline-derived CDR1 and CDR2 are LGHNA and YSLEER. V was shortened by 4 bases and J by 7 bases, with 10 bases between the two germline ends. The CDR3 totals 12 residues. As DNA, the CDR3 is TGCGCCAGCAGCCCTTTGACAGGTGAAGCTTTCTTT. As protein: CASSPLTGEAFF.

This clone has a single count. V gene TRBV5-4 combines with J gene TRBJ1-2; no clear D. Trimming removed 1 base at V and 1 base at J, with 11 bases between. Per the germline V gene, CDR1 is SGHNT and CDR2 is YYREEE (reference sequence). CDR3 length equals 15 residues. This CDR3 reads CASSLSGGGNYGYTF. Written as DNA, the CDR3 is TGTGCCAGCAGCTTGAGCGGAGGAGGTAACTATGGCTACACCTTC.

The chain recombines TRBV4-3 with TRBJ2-7; 13 positions agree with TRBD2. The CDR3 runs to 15 residues. V trimming: 3 bases; J trimming: 3 bases; junction bases outside the gene matches: 2. Germline lookup yields CDR1 LGHNA and CDR2 YSLEER. CDR3 protein: CASSQGLAGRYEQYF. The CDR3 DNA reads TGCGCCAGCAGCCAGGGACTAGCGGGACGCTACGAGCAGTACTTC.

The chain couples TRBV13 to TRBJ2-3; 11 nucleotides line up with TRBD2. Germline values: CDR1 PRHDT, CDR2 FYEKMQ (reference sequence). V gave up 0 bases and J gave up 5 bases; unmatched junction bases: 1. This CDR3 has 15 residues. CDR3 in amino acids: CASSLGGLAVDTQYF. CDR3 nucleotide sequence: TGTGCCAGCAGCTTAGGGGGACTAGCGGTAGATACGCAGTATTTT.

This chain joins TRBV6-5 and TRBJ1-6; 9 bases map to TRBD1. The CDR3 totals 14 residues. Germline loops: CDR1 MNHEY, CDR2 SVGAGI. The junction had 10 bases not matched to a gene; V was cut back by 8 bases and J by 11 bases. The CDR3 reads CASGLGGDRAPLHF. The CDR3 DNA sequence: TGTGCCAGCGGGTTAGGAGGGGACAGGGCACCCCTCCACTTT.

The CDR3 sequence is CASSLAGLAYEQYF. The DNA of the CDR3 is TGTGCCAGCAGCTTAGCTGGACTAGCCTACGAGCAGTACTTC. The chain joins TRBV13 to TRBJ2-7; 7 bases match TRBD2. With 1 base clipped from V and 2 bases from J, the junction kept 2 bases outside the gene matches. Germline V gene data show CDR1 as PRHDT and CDR2 as FYEKMQ (reference sequence). The CDR3 is 14 residues long. Full variable domain (remainder filled in from reference TRBV13 and TRBJ2-7): AAGVIQSPRHLIKEKRETATLKCYPIPRHDTVYWYQQGPGQDPQFLISFYEKMQSDKGSIPDRFSAQQFSDYHSELNMSSLELGDSALYFCASSLAGLAYEQYFGPGTRLTVT.

A few counts support this clone. This chain links TRBV13 with TRBJ1-2, with 8 bases that match TRBD1. V shed 5 bases and J 2 bases; nucleotides not matched to a gene: 16. CDR3 length: 18 amino acids. Per germline, CDR1 PRHDT and CDR2 FYEKMQ (reference sequence). The CDR3 coding sequence is TGTGCCAGCAGCCCGATGACAGGGGAGTTAGTTAAGAACTATGGCTACACCTTC. Translated: CASSPMTGELVKNYGYTF.

This chain connects TRBV9 to TRBJ2-7, with D possibly being TRBD2 (6 bases). The V gene's germline CDR1 is SGDLS and CDR2 YYNGEE. V was cut by 4 bases and J by 6 bases, with 11 bases left in between. This CDR3 is 12 amino acids long. The CDR3 coding sequence is TGTGCCAGCAGCACCCAGGGAGGCGAGCAGTACTTC. Protein: CASSTQGGEQYF.

V is TRBV10-3 and J is TRBJ2-7, with 11 bases that match TRBD2. Looked up from germline, CDR1 is ENHRY and CDR2 is SYGVKD. V lost 4 bases and J lost 9; bases outside the gene matches: 14. This CDR3 comprises 16 residues. The CDR3 nucleotides read TGTGCCATCAGTGGGACTAGCGGGTTTTCAATATGGGGGCAGTACTTC. Translated, it gives CAISGTSGFSIWGQYF.

The rearrangement uses TRBV27 and TRBJ2-3, with TRBD1 identical over 9 bases. This CDR3 spans 15 amino acids. Germline V gene sequence: CDR1 MNHEY, CDR2 SMNVEV (reference sequence). V lost 2 bases to trimming and J lost 3 bases; unmatched junction nucleotides: 3. The CDR3 reads CASSLIGTGTDTQYF. CDR3 sequence (DNA): TGTGCCAGCAGTTTAATCGGGACAGGGACAGATACGCAGTATTTT.

This clone was seen a handful of times. In DNA form, the CDR3 reads TGTGCCAGCAGTTTGTCAGGGTACGGAAACACCATATATTTT. Protein product: CASSLSGYGNTIYF. This chain joins TRBV28 and TRBJ1-3, with D perhaps TRBD1 (5 bases). V lost 3 bases, J lost 4 bases, and 10 bases lay in between. The CDR3 loop spans 14 amino acids. The germline V gene encodes CDR1 MDHEN and CDR2 SYDVKM.

The chain recombines TRBV6-1 with TRBJ2-7; 11 positions match TRBD1. The CDR3 has 17 amino acids. V lost 3 bases, J lost 3 bases, and 10 bases stayed unmatched. Germline CDR1 reads MNHNS; CDR2 reads SASEGT. This chain's CDR3 is CASSEGGWGTGGYEQYF. CDR3 sequence (DNA): TGTGCCAGCAGTGAGGGGGGGTGGGGGACAGGGGGCTACGAGCAGTACTTC.